The T cell receptor beta chain under discussion was sequenced for a study of beta chain features in type 1 diabetes. Study-level findings and limits: Insertion counts at VDJ junctions were lower in type 1 diabetes patients, who also showed more deletions there. Type 1 diabetes patients had TCRB CDR3s that were shorter (moderately but significantly so) in all four CD4+ subsets. The naive, central memory and Treg TCRB repertoires showed an apparent similarity that was greater among patients than among healthy donors. For TCRB rearrangement, an influence of HLA type remained unresolved here.

TCRB transcripts that were expressed got sequenced, as all of the isolated RNA had been reverse transcribed. The method was immunoSEQ multiplex PCR; TCRdb's version includes in-frame clones alone and lacks a portion of them. The sample lists over 600,000 clones, under 15% occurring once. The authors sorted CD4+ naive, central memory, regulatory and stem cell-like memory cells via CD45RO/CCR7/CD25/CD127/CD95/CD27. As regards this clone: Its antigen is unidentified.

The sequencing input was naive CD4+ T cells from blood. The origin of this receptor is a man aged 25 to 40 with type 1 diabetes.

DNA of the CDR3: TGTGCCAGCAGCCGTTCTACAGGGACAGCCTACGGGGAGCAGTACTTC. Amino acids: CASSRSTGTAYGEQYF. The chain is built from TRBV4-2 and TRBJ2-7; TRBD1 aligns across 7 bases. The CDR3 runs 16 residues. Trimming at V came to 4 bases and at J to 7 bases, leaving 16 bases not matched to a gene. Germline CDR1 is LGHNA and CDR2 is YNFKEQ.